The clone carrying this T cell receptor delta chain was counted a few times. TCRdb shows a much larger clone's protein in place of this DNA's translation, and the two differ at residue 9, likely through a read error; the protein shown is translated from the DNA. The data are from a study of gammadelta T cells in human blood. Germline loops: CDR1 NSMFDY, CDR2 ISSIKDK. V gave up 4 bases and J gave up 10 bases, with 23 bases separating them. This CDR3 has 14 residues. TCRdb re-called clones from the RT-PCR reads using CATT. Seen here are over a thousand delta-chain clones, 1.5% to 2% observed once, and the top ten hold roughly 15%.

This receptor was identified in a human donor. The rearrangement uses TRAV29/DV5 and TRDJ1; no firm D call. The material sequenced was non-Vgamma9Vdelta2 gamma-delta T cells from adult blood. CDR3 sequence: CAAVSSGATRRLIF. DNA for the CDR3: TGTGCAGCAGTTTCGAGCGGGGCCACGCGGCGACTCATCTTT.